The table lists the clone carrying this T cell receptor (beta chain) with a count of one. Antigen: not known. PCR amplification relied on 60 Vbeta primers (plus 13 Jbeta primers). Measured with immunoSEQ multiplex PCR; TCRdb has only the in-frame clones, and not every one. The sample lists some 190,000 clones, roughly 77% seen once, with about 5% in the top ten. The data were taken from a study of cytomegalovirus exposure and HLA in healthy donors. Regarding the study as a whole: Earlier results showed most TCR beta V segments being productive about 87% or about 30% of the time.

The CDR3 loop spans 16 amino acids. Looked up from germline, CDR1 is LGHNA and CDR2 is YNFKEQ. The V and J ends lost 0 bases and 5 bases respectively, with 13 bases between them. This chain joins TRBV4-2 and TRBJ1-4; D gene unclear. The sample taken for sequencing was PBMCs. This receptor was identified in a man aged 25 to 40 in good health and CMV-seropositive. CDR3 in DNA: TGTGCCAGCAGCCAAGATGGGCGGGGAGGGAATGAAAAACTGTTTTTT. Translation: CASSQDGRGGNEKLFF.